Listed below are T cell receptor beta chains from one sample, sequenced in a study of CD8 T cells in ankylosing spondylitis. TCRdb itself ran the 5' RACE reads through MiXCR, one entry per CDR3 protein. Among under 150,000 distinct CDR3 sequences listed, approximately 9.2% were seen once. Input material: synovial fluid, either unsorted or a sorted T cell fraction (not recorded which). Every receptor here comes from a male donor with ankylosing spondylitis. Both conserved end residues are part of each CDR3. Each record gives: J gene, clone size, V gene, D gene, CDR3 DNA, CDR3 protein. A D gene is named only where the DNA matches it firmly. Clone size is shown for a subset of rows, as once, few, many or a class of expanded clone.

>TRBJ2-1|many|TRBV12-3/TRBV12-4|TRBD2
TGTGCCAGCAGTTTATTGACGGGAGGAACCTACAATGAGCAGTTCTTC
CASSLLTGGTYNEQFF
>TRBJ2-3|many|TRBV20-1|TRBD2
TGCAGTGCTGGGGGACTAGCGGGGGGGCCGACAGATACGCAGTATTTT
CSAGGLAGGPTDTQYF
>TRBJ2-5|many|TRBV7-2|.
TGTGCCAGCAGCTCGGGACCCCGTGAGACCCAGTACTTC
CASSSGPRETQYF
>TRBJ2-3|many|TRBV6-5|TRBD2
TGTGCCAGCAGTTTTGGACTAGCGGGAGGTTTCACAGATACGCAGTATTTT
CASSFGLAGGFTDTQYF
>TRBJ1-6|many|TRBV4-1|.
TGCGCCAGCAGCCAAGATTTTTATTCACCCCTCCACTTT
CASSQDFYSPLHF
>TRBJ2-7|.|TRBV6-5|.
TGTGCCAGCAGTTTCCGGGCCGAGGGCTCCTACGAGCAGTACTTC
CASSFRAEGSYEQYF
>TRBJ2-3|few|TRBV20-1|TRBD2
TGCAGTGCTAGAGTTCCAGCGGGAGGAACAGATACGCAGTATTTT
CSARVPAGGTDTQYF
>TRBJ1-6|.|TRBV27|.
TGTGCCAGCAGTCGGACAGTCAGTAATTCACCCCTCCACTTT
CASSRTVSNSPLHF
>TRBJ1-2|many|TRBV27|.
TGTGCCAGCAGTCCTAGGGTTTTCGTCTATGGCTACACCTTC
CASSPRVFVYGYTF
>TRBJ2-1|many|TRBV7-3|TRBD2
TGTGCCAGCAGCTTAGGGACTACCAATGAGCAGTTCTTC
CASSLGTTNEQFF
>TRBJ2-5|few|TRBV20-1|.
TGCAGTGCGCGCCGCGGTGGGGGGGCGGAGACCCAGTACTTC
CSARRGGGAETQYF
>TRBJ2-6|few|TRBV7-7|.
TGTGCTAGCACGGACTCTGGGGCCAACGTCCTGACTTTC
CASTDSGANVLTF
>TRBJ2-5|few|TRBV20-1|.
TGCAGTGCTAGAGATCAAGCTTGGGAGACCCAGTACTTC
CSARDQAWETQYF
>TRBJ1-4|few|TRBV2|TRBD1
TGTGCCAGCAGGAGGGGGGACAGCCGGGGAAAACTGTTTTTT
CASRRGDSRGKLFF
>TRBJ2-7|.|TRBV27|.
TGTGCCAGCAGTTTAAGACGAAGTCTTTCCTACGAGCAGTACTTC
CASSLRRSLSYEQYF
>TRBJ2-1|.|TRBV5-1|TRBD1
TGCGCCAGCAGCTTGCGACAGGGGGCACGGAACTCCTACAATGAGCAGTTCTTC
CASSLRQGARNSYNEQFF
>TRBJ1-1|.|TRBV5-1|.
TGCGCCAGCAGCTTGGACGGGGATGGCACTGAAGCTTTCTTT
CASSLDGDGTEAFF
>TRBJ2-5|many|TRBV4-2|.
TGTGCCAGCAGCCAAGGAGACAGCCTCCAAGAGACCCAGTACTTC
CASSQGDSLQETQYF
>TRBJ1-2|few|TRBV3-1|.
TGTGCCAGCAGCCAAGAGATCGCGGGCCGCCTCTTCTTC
CASSQEIAGRLFF
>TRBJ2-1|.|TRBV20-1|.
TGCAGTGCTAGGGGGCTAGCGACCTACAATGAGCAGTTCTTC
CSARGLATYNEQFF
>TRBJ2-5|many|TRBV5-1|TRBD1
TGCGCCAGCAGCCCGACAGGGGTAGAACAAGAGACCCAGTACTTC
CASSPTGVEQETQYF
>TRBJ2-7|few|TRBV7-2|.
TGTGCCAGCAGCACAGGACCGTCCTACGAGCAGTACTTC
CASSTGPSYEQYF
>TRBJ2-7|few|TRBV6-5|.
TGTGCCAGCAGTTACTATGGCAGGGGAGCCTACGAGCAGTACTTC
CASSYYGRGAYEQYF
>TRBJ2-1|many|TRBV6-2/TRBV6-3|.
TGTGCCAGCAGTTACGGCCGGGTCCCCAACGAGCAGTTCTTC
CASSYGRVPNEQFF
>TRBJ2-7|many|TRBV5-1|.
TGTGCCAGCAGCTTGGACGGAAGCTCCTACGAGCAGTACTTC
CASSLDGSSYEQYF
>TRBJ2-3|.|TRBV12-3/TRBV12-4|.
TGTGCCAGCAGTCATGCGATAGATACGCAGTATTTT
CASSHAIDTQYF
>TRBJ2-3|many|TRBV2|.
TGTGCCAGCGCGACTAGCACAGATACGCAGTATTTT
CASATSTDTQYF
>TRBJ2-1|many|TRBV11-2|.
TGTGCCAGCAGCACTGGGGACCCCTACAATGAGCAGTTCTTC
CASSTGDPYNEQFF
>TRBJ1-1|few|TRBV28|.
TGTGCCAGCAGCTCCGAAGGGCTAACTGAAGCTTTCTTT
CASSSEGLTEAFF
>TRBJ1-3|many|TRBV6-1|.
TGTGCCAGCAGTAGGGGAGGGACCTACTCTGGAAACACCATATATTTT
CASSRGGTYSGNTIYF
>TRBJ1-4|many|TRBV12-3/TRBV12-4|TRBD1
TGTGCCAGCAGTTTTGGGGGACAGCTTAATGAAAAACTGTTTTTT
CASSFGGQLNEKLFF
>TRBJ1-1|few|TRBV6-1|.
TGTGCCAGCAGTGCGCAGGGTGGGAACACTGAAGCTTTCTTT
CASSAQGGNTEAFF
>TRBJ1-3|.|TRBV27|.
TGTGCCAGCAGCCCGCGTACTGGAAACACCATATATTTT
CASSPRTGNTIYF
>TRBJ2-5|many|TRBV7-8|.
TGTGCCAGCAGCTTACTAGGGCCTCAGACCCAGTACTTC
CASSLLGPQTQYF
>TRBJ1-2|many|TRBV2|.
TGTGCCAGCAGTTATGCTGGGGGGGACTATGGCTACACCTTC
CASSYAGGDYGYTF
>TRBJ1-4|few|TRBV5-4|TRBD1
TGTGCCAGCAGTCCAGGGGGAACTAATGAAAAACTGTTTTTT
CASSPGGTNEKLFF
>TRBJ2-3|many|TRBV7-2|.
TGTGCCAGCAGGTCGGGTCCGACCCTACGGGATACGCAGTATTTT
CASRSGPTLRDTQYF
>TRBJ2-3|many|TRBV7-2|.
TGTGCCAGCAGCTTAGCGATAAGGCGGGCGGGGGATACGCAGTATTTT
CASSLAIRRAGDTQYF
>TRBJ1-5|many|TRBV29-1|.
TGCAGCGCCACTATTGGGGGTCAGCCCCAGCATTTT
CSATIGGQPQHF
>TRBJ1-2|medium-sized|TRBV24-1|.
TGTGCCACCAGGGGCAGGGAGGACTATGGCTACACCTTC
CATRGREDYGYTF
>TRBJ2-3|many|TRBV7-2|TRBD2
TGTGCCAGCAGTTTTGCGACTAGCGGGAGGGATACGCAGTATTTT
CASSFATSGRDTQYF
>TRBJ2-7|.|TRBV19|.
TGTGCCAGTAGTATAAGGACGGGAGCCACTTCTTCAACCTACGAGCAGTACTTC
CASSIRTGATSSTYEQYF
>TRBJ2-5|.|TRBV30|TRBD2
TGTGCCTGGACTAGCGGGAGGGCCACGCGGGAGACCCAGTACTTC
CAWTSGRATRETQYF
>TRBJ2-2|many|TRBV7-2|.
TGTGCCAGCAGCAAAGAGGGCGGGACGAACACCGGGGAGCTGTTTTTT
CASSKEGGTNTGELFF
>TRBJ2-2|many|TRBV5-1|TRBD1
TGCGCCAGCAGCTTGAAGGGGGCAAGACATTTACAGAACACCGGGGAGCTGTTTTTT
CASSLKGARHLQNTGELFF
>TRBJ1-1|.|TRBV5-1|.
TGCGCCAGCAGGAGAGATGACACTGAAGCTTTCTTT
CASRRDDTEAFF
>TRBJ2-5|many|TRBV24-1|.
TGTGCCACCAGTGATGCCGGACGAGAAGAGACCCAGTACTTC
CATSDAGREETQYF
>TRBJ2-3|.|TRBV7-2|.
TGTGCCAGCAGCCCAGCGGGTTGGAGCACAGATACGCAGTATTTT
CASSPAGWSTDTQYF